The clone carrying this T cell receptor (beta chain) showed up many times. Individual cDNA molecules each carried unique molecular identifiers attached by the library. From the RACE reads, TCRdb called clonotypes with MiXCR, one entry per CDR3 protein. The sample shows some 89,000 distinct CDR3 sequences, roughly 10% of them seen only once. The sample belongs to a study of human T cells and chemical hapten exposure. The sample's time point: patch test 2, 6 weeks after DPC sensitization. Regarding treatment: therapeutic diphenylcyclopropenone sensitization with weekly scalp DPC. V lost 6 bases and J 4 bases, leaving 19 bases between the germline ends. This CDR3 is 15 amino acids long. Germline V gene data show CDR1 as DFQATT and CDR2 as SNEGSKA (reference sequence).

This TCR was recovered from a woman under 40 with alopecia areata. Some clones in this sample may be carry-over from other donors' samples. The chain recombines TRBV20-1 with TRBJ1-3, with a possible D match to TRBD1 (5 bases). The specimen was whole blood, collected in connection with sensitization to the hapten diphenylcyclopropenone (DPC). CDR3 residues: CSALDARGSGNTIYF. CDR3 bases: TGCAGTGCCCTGGACGCCCGGGGGTCCGGAAACACCATATATTTT.